Listed here is a single T cell receptor beta chain. Its antigen is currently not known. There are no base qualities to consult, and no much larger clone falls within one base. Donors formed part of the validation cohort, which comprised 120 or so subjects and was distinct from the first cohort of under 750 subjects. The data stem from a study of cytomegalovirus exposure and HLA in healthy donors (dated by TCRdb to the late 2010s). Regarding the study in general: The 500 to 700 repertoires of the first cohort and the 120 validation repertoires were produced on the same platform, according to a later analysis. The study combined high-throughput TCR immunosequencing, statistical association of individual TCRs with disease status, and machine learning to predict cytomegalovirus infection status. Besides the first cohort of approximately 710 subjects, a separate validation cohort made up of 120 different subjects was used. The study was designed to test whether signatures of past pathogen exposure could be identified by cataloging public T cell receptors. What the authors observed across the whole study: Of the cluster scores, approximately 94% were above 0 in a later analysis, which found that TCRs clustered in the first cohort also tended to co-occur in the 95 to 150 validation repertoires. The authors suggested that the approach could potentially be generalized to other disease states and immunological phenotypes. A few of the identified cytomegalovirus-associated TCR beta chains were confirmed in vitro to be specific for cytomegalovirus antigens. The classifier was reported to diagnose cytomegalovirus status with high specificity and sensitivity in both the original cohort and the validation cohort. While some public TCRs were present in many individuals, most TCR sequences turned up only very rarely across donors. The validation cohort had no HLA typing available for a later analysis, so co-occurrence within that cohort was assessed over all 110 or so repertoires. In the study, about 150 TCR beta chains were listed as associated with cytomegalovirus.

Library preparation employed the immunoSEQ multiplex PCR assay. On the study's bioinformatics: A statistical classification framework was built to diagnose cytomegalovirus status from the catalog of TCR beta chain sequences. This is the immuneACCESS table as TCRdb keeps it, with only in-frame sequences that have V and J called. A part of the clones is gone; compared with another copy, unresolved V genes explain less than half, and the rest is unexplained. That table furnishes V, J and clone size, whereas the DNA furnished D and trimming. For this sample the table gives 65,000 or so clones, of which 92% were detected only once. Over 1% of the sample comes from the top ten. CDR1 SGHDT and CDR2 YYEEEE are derived from the germline V gene. Inclusive of the bounding cysteine and phenylalanine, the CDR3 is 15 residues long. The only DNA kept is the CDR3, 45 bases in frame from the first base. Unmatched junction bases come to 4, with V trimmed by 0 bases and J by 4 bases.

The rearranged chain carries TRBV5-6 and TRBJ1-2; TRBD1 matches 9 bases in the middle. The TCR comes from a woman aged 18-29 years in good health and CMV-seronegative. What was sequenced was PBMCs. In nucleotides, the sequence is TGTGCCAGCAGCTTGGGACAGGGGGGCACCTATGGCTACACCTTC. Its protein reads: CASSLGQGGTYGYTF. Extended through the reference TRBV5-6 and TRBJ1-2 proteins, this CDR3 yields the full variable domain: DAGVTQSPTHLIKTRGQQVTLRCSPKSGHDTVSWYQQALGQGPQFIFQYYEEEERQRGNFPDRFSGHQFPNYSSELNVNALLLGDSALYLCASSLGQGGTYGYTFGSGTRLTVV.